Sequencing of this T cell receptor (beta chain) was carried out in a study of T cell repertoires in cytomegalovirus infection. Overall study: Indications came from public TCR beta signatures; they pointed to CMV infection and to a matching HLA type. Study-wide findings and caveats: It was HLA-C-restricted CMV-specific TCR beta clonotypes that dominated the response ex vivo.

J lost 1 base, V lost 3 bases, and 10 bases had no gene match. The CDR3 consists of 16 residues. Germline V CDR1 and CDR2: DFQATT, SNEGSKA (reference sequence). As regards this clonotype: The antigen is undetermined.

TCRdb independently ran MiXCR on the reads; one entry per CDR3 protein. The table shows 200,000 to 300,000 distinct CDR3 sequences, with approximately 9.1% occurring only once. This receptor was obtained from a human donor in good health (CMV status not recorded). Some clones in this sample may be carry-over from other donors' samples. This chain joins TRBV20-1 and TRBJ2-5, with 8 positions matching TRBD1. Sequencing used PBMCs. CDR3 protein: CSARSPGDRTQETQYF. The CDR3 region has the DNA TGCAGTGCTAGGTCACCGGGGGACAGGACCCAAGAGACCCAGTACTTC.